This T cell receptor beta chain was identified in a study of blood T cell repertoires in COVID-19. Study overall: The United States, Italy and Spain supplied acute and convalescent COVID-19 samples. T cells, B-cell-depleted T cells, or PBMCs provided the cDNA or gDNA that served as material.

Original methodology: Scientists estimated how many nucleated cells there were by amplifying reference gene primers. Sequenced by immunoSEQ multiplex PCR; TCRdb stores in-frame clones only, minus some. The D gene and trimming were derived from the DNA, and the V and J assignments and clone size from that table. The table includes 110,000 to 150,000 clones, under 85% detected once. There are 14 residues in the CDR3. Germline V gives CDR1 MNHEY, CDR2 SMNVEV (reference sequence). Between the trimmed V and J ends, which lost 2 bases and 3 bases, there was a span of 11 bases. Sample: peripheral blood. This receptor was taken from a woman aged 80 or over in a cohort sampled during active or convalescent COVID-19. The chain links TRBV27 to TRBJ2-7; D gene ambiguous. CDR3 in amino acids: CASSLKPLNYEQYF. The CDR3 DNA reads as TGTGCCAGCAGTTTAAAGCCCCTTAACTACGAGCAGTACTTC.